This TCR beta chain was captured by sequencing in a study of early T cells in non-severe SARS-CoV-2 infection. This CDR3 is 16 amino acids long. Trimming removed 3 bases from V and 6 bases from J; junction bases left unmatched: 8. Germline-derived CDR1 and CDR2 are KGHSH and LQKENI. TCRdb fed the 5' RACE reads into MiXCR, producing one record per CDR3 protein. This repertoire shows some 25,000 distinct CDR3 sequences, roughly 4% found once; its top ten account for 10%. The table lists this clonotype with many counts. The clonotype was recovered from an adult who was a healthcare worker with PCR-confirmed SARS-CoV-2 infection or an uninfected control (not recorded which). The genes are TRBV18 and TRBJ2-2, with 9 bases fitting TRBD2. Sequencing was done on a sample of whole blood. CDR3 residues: CASSPHLAGEAGELFF. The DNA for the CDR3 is TGTGCCAGCTCACCTCACTTAGCGGGAGAGGCCGGGGAGCTGTTTTTT.